Shown below are 14 T cell receptor beta chains from a single sample sequenced in a study of graft-versus-host responses after intestinal transplantation. TCRdb keeps only in-frame clones here, not all; method: immunoSEQ multiplex PCR. Of some 100,000 clones in the sample, 85% to 95% were seen once. No antigen is known for these receptors. The sequences come from unstimulated CD8+ T cells sorted from spleen or lymph node cells, collected before transplant. Receptors originate from a human donor who was the organ donor for an intestinal transplant.

This clone was picked up one time. The J gene is TRBJ2-1, the V gene TRBV4-2, with 13 bases fitting TRBD2. Germline V gives CDR1 LGHNA, CDR2 YNFKEQ. Losses at the gene ends were 0 bases for V and 7 bases for J; bases not matched to a gene: 3. The CDR3 extends over 16 amino acids. The CDR3 region has the DNA TGTGCCAGCAGCCAAGAGATGACTAGCGGGGGGAATGAGCAGTTCTTC. It is translated as CASSQEMTSGGNEQFF.

The chain links TRBV5-5 to TRBJ1-5; no clear D gene. V dropped 3 bases and J dropped 7 bases, with 14 bases sitting between them. This CDR3 is built from 14 residues. From germline, CDR1 is SGHKS and CDR2 YYEKEE (reference sequence). The CDR3 nucleotides read TGTGCCAGCAGCTCTCGAGGGTGGGAGCAGCCCCAGCATTTT. It specifies CASSSRGWEQPQHF.

This clone was recorded once. The chain has TRBV5-6 and TRBJ1-1; perhaps TRBD1 as D (5 bases). V was pared by 4 bases and J by 1 base, with 11 bases between. The CDR3 loop spans 14 amino acids. Germline CDR1 reads SGHDT; CDR2 reads YYEEEE. CDR3 DNA: TGTGCCAGCAGCGTGGGACTGACGAACACTGAAGCTTTCTTT. Residues: CASSVGLTNTEAFF.

This chain joins TRBV28 and TRBJ1-5, with 7 positions matching TRBD1. Looked up from germline, CDR1 is MDHEN and CDR2 is SYDVKM. There are 12 residues in the CDR3. The CDR3 sequence: CVTGAENQPQHF. CDR3 nucleotides: TGTGTTACAGGGGCAGAGAATCAGCCCCAGCATTTT.

The chain links TRBV28 to TRBJ1-2; the D is unclear. Germline CDR1 reads MDHEN; CDR2 reads SYDVKM. CDR3 length: 11 residues. Trimming took off 6 bases at V and 14 bases at J, with 16 bases between the two ends. DNA for the CDR3: TGTGCCAGCAGAGACCAGGTTGGTGGAACCTTC. Translated: CASRDQVGGTF.

This clone was counted once. The chain has TRBV7-9 and TRBJ2-1, with D perhaps TRBD1 (5 bases). V was trimmed by 3 bases and J by 8 bases, leaving 14 bases between them. Looked up from germline, CDR1 is SEHNR and CDR2 is FQNEAQ (reference sequence). The CDR3 length is 14 residues. This chain's CDR3 is CASSLGPIDHEQFF. In DNA form, the CDR3 reads TGTGCCAGCAGCTTGGGGCCAATCGATCATGAGCAGTTCTTC.

V is TRBV18 and J is TRBJ1-2, with a tentative D call TRBD1 (6 bases). The CDR3 covers 13 residues. The germline V gene encodes CDR1 KGHSH and CDR2 LQKENI. V was clipped by 5 bases and J by 4 bases, with 11 bases between them. DNA of the CDR3: TGTGCCAGCTCAAAGGACAGTCCCTATGGCTACACCTTC. Its translation: CASSKDSPYGYTF.

CDR3 sequence: CASSGLNEETQYF. CDR3 nucleotides: TGTGCCAGCAGCGGCCTGAACGAAGAGACCCAGTACTTC. The J gene is TRBJ2-5, the V gene TRBV7-9; no clear D gene. Trimming stripped 5 bases from V and 3 bases from J, with 10 bases between. The CDR3 extends over 13 amino acids. The germline CDR1 and CDR2 sequences are SEHNR and FQNEAQ (reference sequence).

This clone appeared once. CDR3 protein: CASSFPPNSRPRYEQYF. As DNA, the CDR3 is TGTGCCAGCAGTTTTCCCCCAAATAGCCGACCCCGCTACGAGCAGTACTTC. This chain links TRBV28 with TRBJ2-7, with D hard to call. The V and J ends lost 3 bases and 3 bases respectively, with 21 bases between them. CDR1 is MDHEN and CDR2 is SYDVKM in the germline V gene. This CDR3 contains 17 residues.

Note on this clone: One junction end disagrees with the germline gene, perhaps due to a read error. The V and J genes are TRBV10-3 and TRBJ1-3; D is ambiguous. Germline V gives CDR1 ENHRY, CDR2 SYGVKD. The CDR3 is made up of 11 amino acids. The chain's CDR3 is CAIIHGDTIYF. As DNA, the CDR3 is TGTGCCATCATACATGGAGACACCATATATTTT.

The chain couples TRBV12-5 to TRBJ2-1, with unresolved D. V lost 3 bases, J lost 0 bases, and 6 bases lay in between. The CDR3 is 14 residues long. CDR1 is LGHNT, CDR2 FRNRAP, per germline. DNA of the CDR3: TGTGCTAGTGGTTTCGGTGGCTCCTACAATGAGCAGTTCTTC. This sequence encodes CASGFGGSYNEQFF.

This rearrangement joins TRBV5-6 to TRBJ2-7; 7 bases align to TRBD1. The CDR3 loop spans 14 amino acids. Per the germline V gene, CDR1 is SGHDT and CDR2 is YYEEEE. Germline trimming cut 0 bases from V and 2 bases from J; bases unmatched to any gene: 2. Here the CDR3 reads CASSLGDSAYEQYF. The CDR3 DNA sequence: TGTGCCAGCAGCTTGGGGGACAGCGCCTACGAGCAGTACTTC.

V is TRBV19 and J is TRBJ2-3, with TRBD2 matching over 8 bases. CDR1 and CDR2 (germline): LNHDA, SQIVND (reference sequence). Germline trimming cut 3 bases from V and 2 bases from J; bases unmatched to any gene: 19. The CDR3 extends over 20 amino acids. The CDR3 coding sequence is TGTGCCAGTAGTATTGGGAGGGCGGGGGGCCTTAGCACTATCACAGATACGCAGTATTTT. It yields the protein CASSIGRAGGLSTITDTQYF. Full variable domain (outside the CDR3, taken from reference TRBV19 and TRBJ2-3): DGGITQSPKYLFRKEGQNVTLSCEQNLNHDAMYWYRQDPGQGLRLIYYSQIVNDFQKGDIAEGYSVSREKKESFPLTVTSAQKNPTAFYLCASSIGRAGGLSTITDTQYFGPGTRLTVL.

This clone is a singleton in its sample. J is TRBJ1-4 and V is TRBV30; the match to TRBD1 covers 7 bases. Germline lookup yields CDR1 GTSNPN and CDR2 SVGIG (reference sequence). CDR3 length equals 15 residues. With 3 bases clipped from V and 6 bases from J, the junction kept 10 bases outside the gene matches. For the CDR3, the DNA is TGTGCCTGGAGCGTCGCCGGGACAGTCTATGAAAAACTGTTTTTT. Encoded protein: CAWSVAGTVYEKLFF.